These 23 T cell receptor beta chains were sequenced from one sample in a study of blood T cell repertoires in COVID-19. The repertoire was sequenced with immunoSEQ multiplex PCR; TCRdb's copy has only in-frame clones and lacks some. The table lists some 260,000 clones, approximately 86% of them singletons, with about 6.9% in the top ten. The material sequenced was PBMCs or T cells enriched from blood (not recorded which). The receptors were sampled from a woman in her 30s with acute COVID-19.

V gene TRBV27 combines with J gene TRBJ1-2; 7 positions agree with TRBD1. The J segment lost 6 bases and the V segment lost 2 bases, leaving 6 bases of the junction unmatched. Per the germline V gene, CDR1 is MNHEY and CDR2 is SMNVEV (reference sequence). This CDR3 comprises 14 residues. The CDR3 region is CASSLTTGVNGYTF. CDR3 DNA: TGTGCCAGCAGTTTAACTACAGGGGTAAATGGCTACACCTTC.

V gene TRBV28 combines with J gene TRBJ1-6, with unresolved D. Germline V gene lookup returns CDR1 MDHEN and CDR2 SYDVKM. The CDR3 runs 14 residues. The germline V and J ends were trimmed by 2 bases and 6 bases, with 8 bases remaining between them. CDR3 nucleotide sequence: TGTGCCAGCAGTTTAGCGGGTCTTAATTCACCCCTCCACTTT. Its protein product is CASSLAGLNSPLHF.

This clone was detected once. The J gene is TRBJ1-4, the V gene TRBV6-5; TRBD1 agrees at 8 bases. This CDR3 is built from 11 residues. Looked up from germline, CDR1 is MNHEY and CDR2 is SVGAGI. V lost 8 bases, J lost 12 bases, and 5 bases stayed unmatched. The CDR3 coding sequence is TGTGCCAGCGGACAGGGTTTGGAACTGTTTTTT. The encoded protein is CASGQGLELFF.

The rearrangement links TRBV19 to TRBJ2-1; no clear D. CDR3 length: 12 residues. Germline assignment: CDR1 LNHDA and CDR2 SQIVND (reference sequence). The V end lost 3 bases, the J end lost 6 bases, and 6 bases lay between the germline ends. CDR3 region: CASSMPGNEQFF. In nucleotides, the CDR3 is TGTGCCAGTAGTATGCCGGGCAATGAGCAGTTCTTC.

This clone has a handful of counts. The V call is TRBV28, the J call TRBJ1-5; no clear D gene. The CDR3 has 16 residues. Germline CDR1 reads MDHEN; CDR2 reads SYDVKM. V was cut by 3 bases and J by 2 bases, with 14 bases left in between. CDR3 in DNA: TGTGCCAGCAGTTTCCCCAGCGGGAGGGGCAATCAGCCCCAGCATTTT. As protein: CASSFPSGRGNQPQHF. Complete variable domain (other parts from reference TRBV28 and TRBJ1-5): DVKVTQSSRYLVKRTGEKVFLECVQDMDHENMFWYRQDPGLGLRLIYFSYDVKMKEKGDIPEGYSVSREKKERFSLILESASTNQTSMYLCASSFPSGRGNQPQHFGDGTRLSIL.

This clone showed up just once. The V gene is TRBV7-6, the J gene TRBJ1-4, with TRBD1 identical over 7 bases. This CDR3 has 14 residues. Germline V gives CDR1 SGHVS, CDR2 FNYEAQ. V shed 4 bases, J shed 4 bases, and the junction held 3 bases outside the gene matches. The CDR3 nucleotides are TGTGCCAGCAGCTCCTGGGACAGTAATGAAAAACTGTTTTTT. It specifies CASSSWDSNEKLFF.

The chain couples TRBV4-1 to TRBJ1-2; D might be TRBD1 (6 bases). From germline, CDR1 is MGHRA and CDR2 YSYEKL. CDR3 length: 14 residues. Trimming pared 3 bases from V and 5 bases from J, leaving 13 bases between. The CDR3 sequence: CASSQPQGRYGYTF. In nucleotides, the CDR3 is TGCGCCAGCAGCCAGCCCCAGGGGAGATATGGCTACACCTTC.

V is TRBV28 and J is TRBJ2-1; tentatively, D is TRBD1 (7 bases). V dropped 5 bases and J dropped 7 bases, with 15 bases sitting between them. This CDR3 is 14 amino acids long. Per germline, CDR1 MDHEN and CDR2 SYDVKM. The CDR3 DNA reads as TGTGCCAGCAGTACCTCAGGGGGGAAGAATGAGCAGTTCTTC. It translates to CASSTSGGKNEQFF.

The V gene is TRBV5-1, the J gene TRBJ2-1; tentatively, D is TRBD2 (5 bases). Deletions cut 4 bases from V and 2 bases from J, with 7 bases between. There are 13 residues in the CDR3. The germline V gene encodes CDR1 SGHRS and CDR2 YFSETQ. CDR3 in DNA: TGCGCCAGCAGCACCGGGGCCTACAATGAGCAGTTCTTC. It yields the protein CASSTGAYNEQFF.

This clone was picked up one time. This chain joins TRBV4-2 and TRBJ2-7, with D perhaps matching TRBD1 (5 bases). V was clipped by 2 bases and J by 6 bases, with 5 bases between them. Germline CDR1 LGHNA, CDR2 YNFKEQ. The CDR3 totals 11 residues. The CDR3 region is CASSQRGEQYF. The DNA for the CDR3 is TGTGCCAGCAGCCAAAGGGGCGAGCAGTACTTC.

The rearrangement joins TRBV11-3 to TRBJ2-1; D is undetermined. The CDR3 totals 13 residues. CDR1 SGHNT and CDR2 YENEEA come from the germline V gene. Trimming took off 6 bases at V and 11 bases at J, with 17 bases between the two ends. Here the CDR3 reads CASSHHSDIQQFF. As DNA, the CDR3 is TGTGCCAGCAGTCATCACTCCGACATCCAGCAGTTCTTC.

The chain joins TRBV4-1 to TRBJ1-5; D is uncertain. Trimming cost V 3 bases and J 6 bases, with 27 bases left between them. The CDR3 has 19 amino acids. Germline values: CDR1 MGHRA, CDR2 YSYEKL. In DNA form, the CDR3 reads TGCGCCAGCAGCCATGGAACCCAGGAGGCGGCCGCCCGTGTTCAGCCCCAGCATTTT. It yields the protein CASSHGTQEAAARVQPQHF.

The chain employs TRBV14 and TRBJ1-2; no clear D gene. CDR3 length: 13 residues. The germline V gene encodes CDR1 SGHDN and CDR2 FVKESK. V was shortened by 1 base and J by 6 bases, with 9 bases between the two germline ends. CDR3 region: CASSQAERHGYTF. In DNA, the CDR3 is TGTGCCAGCAGCCAAGCGGAGAGACATGGCTACACCTTC.

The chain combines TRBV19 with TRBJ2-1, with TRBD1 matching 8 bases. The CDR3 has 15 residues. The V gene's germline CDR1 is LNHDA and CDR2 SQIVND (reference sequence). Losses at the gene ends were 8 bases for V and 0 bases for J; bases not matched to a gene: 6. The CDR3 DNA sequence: TGTGCCAGTGCCCCGGACAGGGCCTCCTACAATGAGCAGTTCTTC. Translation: CASAPDRASYNEQFF.

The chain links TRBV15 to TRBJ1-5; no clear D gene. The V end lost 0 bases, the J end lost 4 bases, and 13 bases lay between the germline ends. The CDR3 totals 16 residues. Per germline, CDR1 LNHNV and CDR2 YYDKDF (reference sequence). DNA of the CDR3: TGTGCCACCAGCAGAGACGGCGTTACGGGTAATCAGCCCCAGCATTTT. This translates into CATSRDGVTGNQPQHF. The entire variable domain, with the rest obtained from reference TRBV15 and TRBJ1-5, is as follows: DAMVIQNPRYQVTQFGKPVTLSCSQTLNHNVMYWYQQKSSQAPKLLFHYYDKDFNNEADTPDNFQSRRPNTSFCFLDIRSPGLGDTAMYLCATSRDGVTGNQPQHFGDGTRLSIL.

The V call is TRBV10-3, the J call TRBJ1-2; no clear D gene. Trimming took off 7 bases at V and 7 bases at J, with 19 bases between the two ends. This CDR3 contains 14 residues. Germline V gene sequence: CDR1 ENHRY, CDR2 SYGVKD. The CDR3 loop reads CAINRDPTLFGYTF. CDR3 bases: TGTGCCATCAACCGCGACCCGACTCTTTTTGGCTACACCTTC.

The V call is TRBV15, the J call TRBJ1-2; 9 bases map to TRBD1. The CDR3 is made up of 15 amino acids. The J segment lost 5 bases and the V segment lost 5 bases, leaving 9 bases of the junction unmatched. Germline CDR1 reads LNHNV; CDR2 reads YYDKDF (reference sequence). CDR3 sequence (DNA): TGTGCCACCAGCCGTACGACAGGGGGTGGATATGGCTACACCTTC. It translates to CATSRTTGGGYGYTF.

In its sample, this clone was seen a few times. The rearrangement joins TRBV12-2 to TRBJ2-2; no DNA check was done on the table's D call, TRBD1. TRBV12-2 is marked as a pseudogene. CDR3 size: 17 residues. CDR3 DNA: TGTGCAAGTCGCCCATTCTCCGGGACAGCTAACACCGGGGAGCTGTTTTTT. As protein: CASRPFSGTANTGELFF.

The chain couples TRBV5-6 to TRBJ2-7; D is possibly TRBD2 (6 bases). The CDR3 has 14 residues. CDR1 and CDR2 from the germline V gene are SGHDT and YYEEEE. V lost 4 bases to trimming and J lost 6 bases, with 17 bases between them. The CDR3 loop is CASSVVPGEGEQYF. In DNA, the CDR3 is TGTGCCAGCAGCGTCGTCCCGGGAGAAGGCGAGCAGTACTTC.

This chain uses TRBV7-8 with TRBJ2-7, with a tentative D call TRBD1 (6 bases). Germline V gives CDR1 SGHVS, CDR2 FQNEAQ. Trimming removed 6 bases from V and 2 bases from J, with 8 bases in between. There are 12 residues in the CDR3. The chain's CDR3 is CASRGDTYEQYF. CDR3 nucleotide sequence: TGTGCCAGCAGGGGGGACACCTACGAGCAGTACTTC.

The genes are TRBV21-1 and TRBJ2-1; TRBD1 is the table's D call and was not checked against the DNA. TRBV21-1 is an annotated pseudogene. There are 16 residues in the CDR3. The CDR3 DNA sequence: TGTGCCAGCAGCCCGGGTGAGGGGGCGTACTACAATGAGCAGTTCTTC. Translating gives CASSPGEGAYYNEQFF.

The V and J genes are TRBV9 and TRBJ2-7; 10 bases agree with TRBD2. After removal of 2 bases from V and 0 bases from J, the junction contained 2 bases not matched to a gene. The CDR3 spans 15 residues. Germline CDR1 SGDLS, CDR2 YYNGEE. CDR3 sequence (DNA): TGTGCCAGCAGCGTGTCTAGCGGGGGCTCCTACGAGCAGTACTTC. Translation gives CASSVSSGGSYEQYF.

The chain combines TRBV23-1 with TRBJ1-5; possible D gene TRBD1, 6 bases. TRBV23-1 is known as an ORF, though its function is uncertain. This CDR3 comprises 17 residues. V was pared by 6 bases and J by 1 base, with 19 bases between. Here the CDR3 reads CASRPPKSQGSNQPQHF. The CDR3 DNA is TGCGCCAGCAGGCCCCCCAAATCACAGGGAAGCAATCAGCCCCAGCATTTT.